The clone carrying this T cell receptor (beta chain) was counted a few times. Its antigen is not identified. The sample comes from a study of cytomegalovirus exposure and HLA in healthy donors. General study findings and limits: When analyzed later, a missense DCLRE1C variant was found to be linked to TCR beta V- and J-gene trimming. Specificity of a few CMV-associated chains for CMV antigens was verified in vitro. Across all donors, roughly uniform sequencing depth was an assumption of the presence/absence analyses.

The CDR3 totals 15 residues. The V gene's germline CDR1 is MNHEY and CDR2 SMNVEV (reference sequence). The trim removed 2 bases at V and 3 bases at J, leaving 2 bases unmatched. Primers: 60 Vbeta forward and 13 Jbeta reverse. TCRdb's copy holds only in-frame clones and misses some; the assay was immunoSEQ multiplex PCR. The repertoire holds about 89,000 clones, with less than 85% as singletons. The chain has TRBV27 and TRBJ2-7; TRBD1 aligns across 12 bases. The receptor was derived from a man in his forties or fifties in good health and CMV-seropositive. The sequenced sample consisted of PBMCs. Written as DNA, the CDR3 is TGTGCCAGCAGTTTAGGGACAGGGGGCTTCTACGAGCAGTACTTC. It specifies CASSLGTGGFYEQYF.